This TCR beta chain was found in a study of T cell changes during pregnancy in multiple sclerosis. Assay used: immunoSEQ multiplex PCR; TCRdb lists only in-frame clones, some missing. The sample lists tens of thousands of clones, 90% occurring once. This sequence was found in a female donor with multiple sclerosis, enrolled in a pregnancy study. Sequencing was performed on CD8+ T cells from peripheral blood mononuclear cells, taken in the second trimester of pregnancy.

The CDR3 coding sequence is TGTGCCAGCAGTTACTCCGTCCGACAGGGGGTTAACACCATATATTTT. This encodes CASSYSVRQGVNTIYF. V is TRBV6-5 and J is TRBJ1-3, with 9 bases fitting TRBD1. The CDR3 runs 16 residues. V dropped 0 bases and J dropped 7; count of bases not matched to a gene: 7. Germline assignment: CDR1 MNHEY and CDR2 SVGAGI.